The rows below give T cell receptor beta chains drawn from one sample of a study of T cell changes during pregnancy in multiple sclerosis. The protocol was immunoSEQ multiplex PCR, while the TCRdb copy is restricted to in-frame clones and leaves out a portion. In the table there are some 97,000 clones, about 90% of which are singletons. Material: peripheral blood, obtained after pregnancy. The receptors were sampled from a female donor with multiple sclerosis, enrolled in a pregnancy study. The CDR3 runs from the conserved cysteine through the conserved F or W. The D gene is left open where the match is weak. Expanded clones are given a class, and other clones once, few, many or no size at all.

j_call clone_size v_call d_call cdr3_aa cdr3_nt
TRBJ1-4 once TRBV4-3 - CASRRVRGAATNEKLFF TGCGCCAGCAGACGGGTCCGGGGGGCTGCAACTAATGAAAAACTGTTTTTT
TRBJ2-2 - TRBV7-2 TRBD2 CASSLDRTGLADTGELFF TGTGCCAGCAGCTTAGACCGGACCGGACTAGCGGACACCGGGGAGCTGTTTTTT
TRBJ2-5 once TRBV5-1 - CASSREPPQETQYF TGCGCCAGCAGCCGAGAACCACCGCAAGAGACCCAGTACTTC
TRBJ2-3 - TRBV5-4 TRBD2 CASSLAGGRTDTQYF TGTGCCAGCAGCTTAGCGGGGGGCCGCACAGATACGCAGTATTTT
TRBJ1-2 - TRBV27 - CASSPTWLVSNYGYTF TGTGCCAGCAGTCCCACCTGGCTTGTTTCTAACTATGGCTACACCTTC
TRBJ2-2 - TRBV19 - CASSEYPDTGELFF TGTGCCAGTAGTGAATACCCAGACACCGGGGAGCTGTTTTTT
TRBJ1-4 few TRBV9 TRBD1 CASSVAQGGEKLFF TGTGCCAGCAGCGTAGCACAGGGGGGTGAAAAACTGTTTTTT
TRBJ2-3 - TRBV7-2 - CASSLGSISTDTQYF TGTGCCAGCAGCTTAGGTTCCATTAGCACAGATACGCAGTATTTT
TRBJ1-1 - TRBV30 - CAWSVHPNTEAFF TGTGCCTGGAGTGTACATCCTAACACTGAAGCTTTCTTT
TRBJ1-5 once TRBV9 - CASSVGGGQDQPQHF TGTGCCAGCAGCGTAGGAGGAGGGCAAGATCAGCCCCAGCATTTT
TRBJ2-7 - TRBV2 TRBD2 CASSQAGVLEQYF TGTGCCAGCAGTCAAGCGGGAGTTCTCGAGCAGTACTTC
TRBJ2-7 - TRBV19 TRBD2 CASSIRGDPYEQYF TGTGCCAGTAGTATACGGGGGGATCCCTACGAGCAGTACTTC
TRBJ1-2 - TRBV14 - CASSQAGGPNYGYTF TGTGCCAGCAGCCAAGCCGGGGGTCCTAACTATGGCTACACCTTC
TRBJ2-4 - TRBV7-2 - CASSFPGKNIQYF TGTGCCAGCAGCTTCCCCGGGAAAAACATTCAGTACTTC
TRBJ2-1 - TRBV11-3 TRBD1 CASSLGQGDTNEQFF TGTGCCAGCAGCTTAGGGCAGGGGGATACGAATGAGCAGTTCTTC
TRBJ1-5 - TRBV30 TRBD1 CAWSLGGTANQPQHF TGTGCCTGGAGCCTTGGCGGGACAGCCAATCAGCCCCAGCATTTT
TRBJ1-1 - TRBV14 - CASSQRGRTEAFF TGTGCCAGCAGCCAACGGGGTAGGACTGAAGCTTTCTTT
TRBJ2-7 - TRBV28 - CASSSQQGEGYEQYF TGTGCCAGCAGCAGCCAACAGGGAGAGGGGTACGAGCAGTACTTC
TRBJ1-2 - TRBV5-4 - CASSLLTGNYGYTF TGTGCCAGCAGCTTGTTGACCGGGAACTATGGCTACACCTTC
TRBJ2-7 once TRBV7-6 TRBD1 CASSLVGGQGRNEQYF TGTGCCAGCAGCTTAGTGGGGGGACAGGGGAGGAACGAGCAGTACTTC
TRBJ2-2 - TRBV5-8 TRBD1 CASSSGTARTGELFF TGTGCCAGCAGCTCCGGGACAGCGCGGACCGGGGAGCTGTTTTTT
TRBJ2-7 - TRBV7-9 - CASSPDSSSYEQYF TGTGCCAGCAGCCCGGACAGTAGCTCCTACGAGCAGTACTTC
TRBJ2-7 - TRBV19 - CASSAGNYEQYF TGTGCCAGTAGTGCCGGGAACTACGAGCAGTACTTC
TRBJ2-2 - TRBV19 TRBD2 CASSIREVNTGELFF TGTGCCAGTAGTATCCGGGAGGTAAACACCGGGGAGCTGTTTTTT
TRBJ2-3 - TRBV7-8 TRBD1 CASSFRIRDRVTDTQYF TGTGCCAGCAGCTTTAGAATCAGGGACAGGGTGACAGATACGCAGTATTTT
TRBJ2-3 - TRBV7-2 TRBD2 CASSLLPAGGPADTQYF TGTGCCAGCAGCTTACTCCCAGCGGGGGGGCCTGCAGATACGCAGTATTTT
TRBJ1-4 - TRBV15 - CAVRRLREGWEKLFF TGTGCCGTCAGAAGGCTCCGGGAGGGGTGGGAAAAACTGTTTTTT
TRBJ1-3 - TRBV15 - CATSRDSGTGNTIYF TGTGCCACCAGCAGAGATTCCGGGACTGGAAACACCATATATTTT
TRBJ1-1 - TRBV25-1 - CASSESRVVRTEAFF TGTGCCAGCAGTGAATCGAGGGTGGTAAGGACTGAAGCTTTCTTT
TRBJ1-2 - TRBV28 - CASSLTQTSYGYTF TGTGCCAGCAGTTTGACACAGACAAGCTATGGCTACACCTTC